This paragraph covers one T cell receptor beta chain sequence. Its antigen remains unidentified. Data came from immunoSEQ multiplex PCR; TCRdb stores just in-frame clones and leaves some out. Altogether roughly 90,000 clones are present, roughly 89% being singletons, with the ten largest covering around 0.76%. This CDR3 spans 14 amino acids. Germline V gene lookup returns CDR1 SGHRS and CDR2 YFSETQ. After removal of 2 bases from V and 4 bases from J, the junction contained 4 bases not matched to a gene. The data are from a study of OX40 agonist ivuxolimab in advanced cancers. The study's findings and limits: Individuals who were partial responders at 0.1-3.0 mg/kg had clonal expansion that ranked among the lowest.

The chain employs TRBV5-1 and TRBJ2-3; the match to TRBD2 covers 7 bases. This clonotype originated in an adult with an advanced solid tumor such as melanoma, head and neck, liver or kidney cancer. This material consisted of CD4+ or CD8+ T cells sorted from blood, taken in a trial of the OX40 agonist ivuxolimab. The CDR3 is CASSFGGRADTQYF. The CDR3 region has the DNA TGCGCCAGCAGCTTTGGGGGGAGGGCAGATACGCAGTATTTT.